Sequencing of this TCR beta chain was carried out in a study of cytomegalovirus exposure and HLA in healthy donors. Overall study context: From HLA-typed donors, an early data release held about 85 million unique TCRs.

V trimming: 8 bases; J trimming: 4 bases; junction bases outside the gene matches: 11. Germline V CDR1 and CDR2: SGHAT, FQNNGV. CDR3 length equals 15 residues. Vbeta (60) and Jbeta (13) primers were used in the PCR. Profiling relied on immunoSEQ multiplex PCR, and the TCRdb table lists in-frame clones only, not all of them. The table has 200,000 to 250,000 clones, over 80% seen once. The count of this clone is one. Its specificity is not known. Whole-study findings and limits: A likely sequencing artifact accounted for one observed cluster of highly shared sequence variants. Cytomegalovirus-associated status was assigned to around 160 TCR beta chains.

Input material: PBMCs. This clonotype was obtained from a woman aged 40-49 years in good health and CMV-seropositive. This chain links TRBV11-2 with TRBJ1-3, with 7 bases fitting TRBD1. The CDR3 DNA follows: TGTGCCAGCGGACCCACAGGGGTGAGAGGAAACACCATATATTTT. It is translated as CASGPTGVRGNTIYF.